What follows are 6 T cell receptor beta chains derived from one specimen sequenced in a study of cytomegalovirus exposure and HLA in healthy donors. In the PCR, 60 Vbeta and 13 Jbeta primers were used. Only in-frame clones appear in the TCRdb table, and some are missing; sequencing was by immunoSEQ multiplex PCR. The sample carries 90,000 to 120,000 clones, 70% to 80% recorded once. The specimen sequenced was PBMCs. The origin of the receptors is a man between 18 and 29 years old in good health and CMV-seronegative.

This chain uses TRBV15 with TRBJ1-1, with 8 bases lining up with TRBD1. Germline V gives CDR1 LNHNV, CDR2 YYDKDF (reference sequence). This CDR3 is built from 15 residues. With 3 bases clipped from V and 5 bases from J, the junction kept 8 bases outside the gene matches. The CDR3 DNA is TGTGCCACCAGCAGCGAGGACAGGGCGGATACTGAAGCTTTCTTT. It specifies CATSSEDRADTEAFF. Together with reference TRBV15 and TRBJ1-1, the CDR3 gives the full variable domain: DAMVIQNPRYQVTQFGKPVTLSCSQTLNHNVMYWYQQKSSQAPKLLFHYYDKDFNNEADTPDNFQSRRPNTSFCFLDIRSPGLGDTAMYLCATSSEDRADTEAFFGQGTRLTVV.

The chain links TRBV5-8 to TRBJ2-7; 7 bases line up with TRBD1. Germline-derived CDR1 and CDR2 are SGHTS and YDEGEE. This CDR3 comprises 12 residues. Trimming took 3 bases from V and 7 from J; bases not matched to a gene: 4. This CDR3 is CASSYRGREQYF. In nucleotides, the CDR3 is TGTGCCAGCAGCTACAGGGGAAGGGAGCAGTACTTC.

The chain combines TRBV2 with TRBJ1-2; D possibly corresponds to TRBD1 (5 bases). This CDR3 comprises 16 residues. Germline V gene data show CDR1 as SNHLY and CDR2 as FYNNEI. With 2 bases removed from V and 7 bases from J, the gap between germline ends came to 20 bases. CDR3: CASSERGSVVYLGYTF. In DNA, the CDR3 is TGTGCCAGCAGTGAAAGGGGCAGCGTCGTCTATCTTGGCTACACCTTC.

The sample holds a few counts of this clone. Here the CDR3 DNA reads TGTGCCAGCAGTGAAGGGACAGATTTCTTGGTGAGTTCCCTCCACTTT. This translates into CASSEGTDFLVSSLHF. V usage is TRBV6-1 and J usage is TRBJ1-6; perhaps TRBD1 as D (6 bases). The germline V gene encodes CDR1 MNHNS and CDR2 SASEGT. V lost 1 base and J 14 bases, leaving 21 bases between the germline ends. The CDR3 has 16 residues.

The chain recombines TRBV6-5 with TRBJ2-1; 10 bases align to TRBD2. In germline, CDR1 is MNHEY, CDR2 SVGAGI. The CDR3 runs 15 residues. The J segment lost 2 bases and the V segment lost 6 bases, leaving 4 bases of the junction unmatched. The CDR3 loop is CASSPGTSAYNEQFF. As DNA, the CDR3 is TGTGCCAGCAGCCCCGGGACTAGCGCCTACAATGAGCAGTTCTTC.

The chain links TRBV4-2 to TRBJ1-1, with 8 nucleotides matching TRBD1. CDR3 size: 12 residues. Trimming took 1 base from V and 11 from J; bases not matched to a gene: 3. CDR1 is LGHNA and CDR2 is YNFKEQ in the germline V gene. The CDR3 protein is CASSQATGAAFF. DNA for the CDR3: TGTGCCAGCAGCCAAGCGACAGGGGCGGCTTTCTTT.